This T cell receptor (beta chain) was identified during a study of blood T cell repertoires in COVID-19. Profiled with immunoSEQ multiplex PCR; TCRdb holds only in-frame clones, not every one. Here the sample spans roughly 110,000 clones, roughly 81% being singletons. Sequencing used peripheral blood. The receptor comes from a man in his forties with acute or convalescent COVID-19.

As DNA, the CDR3 is TGTGCCAGCAGCCAAGGGGTCGAAATCTACGAGCAGTACTTC. Protein: CASSQGVEIYEQYF. This chain connects TRBV11-1 to TRBJ2-7; D possibly corresponds to TRBD1 (5 bases). Trimming stripped 5 bases from V and 3 bases from J, with 14 bases between. This CDR3 has 14 residues. From germline, CDR1 is SGHAT and CDR2 FQDESV (reference sequence).